One sample yielded the 9 T cell receptor beta chains listed below, sequenced in a study of blood T cell repertoires in COVID-19. Assay used: immunoSEQ multiplex PCR; TCRdb lists only in-frame clones, some missing. The sample lists about 50,000 clones, 70% to 90% occurring once. The sequenced sample consisted of peripheral blood. The receptor set was obtained from a woman older than 75 with COVID-19, enrolled during active disease.

The chain has TRBV2 and TRBJ1-4, with D uncertain. CDR3 size: 14 residues. V was clipped by 6 bases and J by 0 bases, with 8 bases between them. The germline gives CDR1 SNHLY, CDR2 FYNNEI. The CDR3 DNA follows: TGTGCCAGCAGCCGTTCGGCAACTAATGAAAAACTGTTTTTT. This encodes CASSRSATNEKLFF.

The gene calls are TRBV7-3 and TRBJ2-7; the match to TRBD1 covers 7 bases. This CDR3 contains 16 residues. Germline V gene data show CDR1 as SGHTA and CDR2 as FQGTGA. With V trimmed by 2 bases and J by 0 bases, 7 bases remained unmatched. The CDR3 loop is CASSLLGTVSSYEQYF. CDR3 sequence (DNA): TGTGCCAGCAGCTTACTCGGGACAGTAAGCTCCTACGAGCAGTACTTC.

V gene TRBV6-6 combines with J gene TRBJ1-4; D unclear. CDR3 length: 13 residues. Trimming cost V 6 bases and J 4 bases, with 9 bases left between them. Germline CDR1 and CDR2: MNHNY and SVGAGI (reference sequence). CDR3 nucleotide sequence: TGTGCCAGCAGCCGGGATTTTAATGAAAAACTGTTTTTT. Amino acids: CASSRDFNEKLFF.

This rearrangement joins TRBV21-1 to TRBJ1-1; the table calls TRBD1, which could not be checked here. TRBV21-1 is marked as a pseudogene. There are 14 residues in the CDR3. CDR3 nucleotides: TGTGCCAGCAGCAGTGGGCTCAGGGACACTGAAGCTTTCTTT. Amino acid sequence: CASSSGLRDTEAFF.

The chain recombines TRBV11-2 with TRBJ2-2, with 11 bases that match TRBD2. Looked up from germline, CDR1 is SGHAT and CDR2 is FQNNGV. This CDR3 comprises 16 residues. V trimming: 2 bases; J trimming: 7 bases; junction bases outside the gene matches: 6. The CDR3 bases are TGTGCCAGCAGCTTAACTAGCGGGAGTCGGGGCGGGGAGCTGTTTTTT. Translation: CASSLTSGSRGGELFF. Drawing the rest from reference TRBV11-2 and TRBJ2-2, the complete variable domain is EAGVAQSPRYKIIEKRQSVAFWCNPISGHATLYWYQQILGQGPKLLIQFQNNGVVDDSQLPKDRFSAERLKGVDSTLKIQPAKLEDSAVYLCASSLTSGSRGGELFFGEGSRLTVL.

This clone was seen more than once but under ten times. The rearrangement uses TRBV6-2 or TRBV6-3 and TRBJ1-2; D unclear. CDR3 length: 15 amino acids. V was cut by 0 bases and J by 8 bases, with 16 bases left in between. The germline V gene has CDR1 MNHEY and CDR2 SVGEGT. CDR3 DNA sequence: TGTGCCAGCAGTTACTCGAGAGGCAGCTTGTCGGGCTACACCTTC. Translating it yields CASSYSRGSLSGYTF.

This chain joins TRBV7-2 and TRBJ1-6; the D is unclear. V lost 5 bases, J lost 7 bases, and 15 bases lay in between. The CDR3 has 15 residues. Per the germline V gene, CDR1 is SGHTA and CDR2 is FQGNSA. The CDR3 here is CASSPGRVLNSPLHF. The DNA for the CDR3 is TGTGCCAGCAGCCCTGGCCGGGTCCTCAATTCACCCCTCCACTTT. Combining the CDR3 with reference TRBV7-2 and TRBJ1-6 gives the whole variable domain GAGVSQSPSNKVTEKGKDVELRCDPISGHTALYWYRQSLGQGLEFLIYFQGNSAPDKSGLPSDRFSAERTGGSVSTLTIQRTQQEDSAVYLCASSPGRVLNSPLHFGNGTRLTVT.

This chain joins TRBV15 and TRBJ2-1; 11 bases agree with TRBD2. The CDR3 sequence is 18 residues long. Germline V gene lookup returns CDR1 LNHNV and CDR2 YYDKDF (reference sequence). J gave up 1 base and V 5 bases, and 10 bases lay outside the gene matches. CDR3 coding DNA: TGTGCCACCAGCCAGACTTTCTCTAGCGGGAGGTCCTACAATGAGCAGTTCTTC. Translating it yields CATSQTFSSGRSYNEQFF.

The CDR3 DNA reads as TGTGCCAGCAGCTTAAGTTCTATATCACGCGACGAGCAGTACTTC. The encoded protein is CASSLSSISRDEQYF. The J gene is TRBJ2-7, the V gene TRBV11-2; D is uncertain. Germline assignment: CDR1 SGHAT and CDR2 FQNNGV. This CDR3 has 15 amino acids. The ends were cut back, 2 bases at V and 5 bases at J, with 16 bases in the middle.